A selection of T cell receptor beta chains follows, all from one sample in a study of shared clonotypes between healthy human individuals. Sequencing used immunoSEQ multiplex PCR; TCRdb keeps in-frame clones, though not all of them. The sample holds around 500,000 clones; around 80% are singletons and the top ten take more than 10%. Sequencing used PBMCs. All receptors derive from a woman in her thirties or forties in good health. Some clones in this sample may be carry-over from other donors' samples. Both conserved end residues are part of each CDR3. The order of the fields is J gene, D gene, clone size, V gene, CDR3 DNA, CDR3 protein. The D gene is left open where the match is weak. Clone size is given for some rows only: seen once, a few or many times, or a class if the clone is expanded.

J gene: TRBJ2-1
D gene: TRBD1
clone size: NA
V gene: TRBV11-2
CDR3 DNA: TGTGCCAGCAGCTTAGTAACAGGGGGTTTCTACAATGAGCAGTTCTTC
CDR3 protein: CASSLVTGGFYNEQFF

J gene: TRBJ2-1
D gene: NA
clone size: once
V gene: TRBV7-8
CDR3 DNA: TGTGCCAGCACCCGGGGGCGGGAGCAGTTCTTC
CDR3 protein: CASTRGREQFF

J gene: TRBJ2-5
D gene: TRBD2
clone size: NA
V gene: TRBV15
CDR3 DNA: TGTGCCACCAGCAGAGATGGGGGGACTAGCGGGGTGGGGACCCAGTACTTC
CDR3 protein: CATSRDGGTSGVGTQYF

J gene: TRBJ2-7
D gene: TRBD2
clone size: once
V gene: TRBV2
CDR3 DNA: TGTGCCAGCAGTGCAAGAAGCGGGAGGGCCTACGAGCAGTACTTC
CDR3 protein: CASSARSGRAYEQYF

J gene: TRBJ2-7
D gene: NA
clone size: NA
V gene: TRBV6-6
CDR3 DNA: TGTGCCAGCAGTACGGACTGGAACGAGCAGTACTTC
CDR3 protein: CASSTDWNEQYF

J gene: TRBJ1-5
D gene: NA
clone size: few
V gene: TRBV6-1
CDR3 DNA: TGTGCCAGCACATCATCGGGGGACAATCAGCCCCAGCATTTT
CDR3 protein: CASTSSGDNQPQHF

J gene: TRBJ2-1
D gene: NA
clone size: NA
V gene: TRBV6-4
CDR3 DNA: TGTGCCAGCAGTGACGGACGTAGCTCCTACAATGAGCAGTTCTTC
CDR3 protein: CASSDGRSSYNEQFF

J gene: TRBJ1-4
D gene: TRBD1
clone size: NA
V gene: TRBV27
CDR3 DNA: TGTGCCAGCAGTTTATTTCAAACGACAGGGGGTAATGAAAAACTGTTTTTT
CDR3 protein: CASSLFQTTGGNEKLFF

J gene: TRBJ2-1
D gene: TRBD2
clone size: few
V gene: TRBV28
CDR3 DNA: TGTGCCAGCAGTTTATGCGCGGGAGCTGGGGAAAATGAGCAGTTCTTC
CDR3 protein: CASSLCAGAGENEQFF

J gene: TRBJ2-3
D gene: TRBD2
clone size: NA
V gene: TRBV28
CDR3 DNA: TGTGCCAGCCGGGGCCCGGCGGGAGGGGGTTGGTTGGATACGCAGTATTTT
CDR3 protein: CASRGPAGGGWLDTQYF

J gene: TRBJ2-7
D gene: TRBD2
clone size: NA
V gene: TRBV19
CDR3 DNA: TGTGCCAGTAGTATTTCCCTAGCGGGAGATATAGACGAGCAGTACTTC
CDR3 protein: CASSISLAGDIDEQYF

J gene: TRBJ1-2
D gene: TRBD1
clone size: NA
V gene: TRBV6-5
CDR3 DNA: TGTGCCAGCAGTTCAACAGGGGTGGTCGACTATGGCTACACCTTC
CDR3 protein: CASSSTGVVDYGYTF

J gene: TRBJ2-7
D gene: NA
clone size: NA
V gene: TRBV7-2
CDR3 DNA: TGTGCCAGCAGCTACCCTCGAGGCAACACCTACGAGCAGTACTTC
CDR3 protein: CASSYPRGNTYEQYF

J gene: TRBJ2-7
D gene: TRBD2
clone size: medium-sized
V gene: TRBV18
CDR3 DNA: TGTGCCAGCTCACCTATAGCGGGAGCCTACGAGCAGTACTTC
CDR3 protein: CASSPIAGAYEQYF

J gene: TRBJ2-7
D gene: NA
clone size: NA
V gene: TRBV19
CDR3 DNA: TGTGCCAGAGCTATGAAGAGCTCCTACGAGCAGTACTTC
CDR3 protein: CARAMKSSYEQYF

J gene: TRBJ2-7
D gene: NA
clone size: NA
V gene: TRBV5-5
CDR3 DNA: TGTGCCAGCAGCTTGGCTTTAGCCGAGCAGTACTTC
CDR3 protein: CASSLALAEQYF

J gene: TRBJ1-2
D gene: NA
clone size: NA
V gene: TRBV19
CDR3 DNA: TGTGCCAGTAGTATCTTAGGCAATCACTATGGCTACACCTTC
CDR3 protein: CASSILGNHYGYTF

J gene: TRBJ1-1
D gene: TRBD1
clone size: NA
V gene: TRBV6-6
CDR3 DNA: TGTGCCACGCGGGACAGGGGCTTCAACACTGAAGCTTTCTTT
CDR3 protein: CATRDRGFNTEAFF

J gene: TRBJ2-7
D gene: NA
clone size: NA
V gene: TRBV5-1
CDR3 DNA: TGCGCCAGCAGCCCGGACGGCTCCTACGAGCAGTACTTC
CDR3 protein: CASSPDGSYEQYF

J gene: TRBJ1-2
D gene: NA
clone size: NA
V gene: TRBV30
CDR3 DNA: TGTGCCTGGAGTGTAAGGCAGGGCTCTGGCTACACCTTC
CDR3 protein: CAWSVRQGSGYTF

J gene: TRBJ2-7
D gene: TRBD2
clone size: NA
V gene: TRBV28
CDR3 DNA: TGTGCCAGCAGTCCCCTACTAGCGGGAGGGTACGAGCAGTACTTC
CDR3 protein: CASSPLLAGGYEQYF

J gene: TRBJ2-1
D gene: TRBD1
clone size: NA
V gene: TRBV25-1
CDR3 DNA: TGTGCCAGCAGTGAATATGGTTTGGACAGGGTCTGGAATGAGCAGTTCTTC
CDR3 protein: CASSEYGLDRVWNEQFF

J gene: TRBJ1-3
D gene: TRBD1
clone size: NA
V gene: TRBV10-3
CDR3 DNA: TGTGCCACCGGGGAAGGACAGGGGGAAAACACCATATATTTT
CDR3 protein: CATGEGQGENTIYF